One sample yielded the 10 T cell receptor beta chains listed below, sequenced in a study of tumor and adjacent non-tumor tissue in lung cancer. No cell sorting was done before RNA was extracted from the tissue. TCRbeta libraries were built with three rounds of nested PCR, modified from ARM-PCR. MiXCR, applied by TCRdb to the multiplex PCR reads, yields one record per CDR3 protein. The sample consists of under 250,000 distinct CDR3 sequences, over 55% of them appearing once. The specimen sequenced was lung tumor tissue. The receptor source for this set is a man in his sixties with non-small cell lung cancer.

The chain joins TRBV20-1 to TRBJ2-7; D is uncertain. This CDR3 has 13 amino acids. Germline loops: CDR1 DFQATT, CDR2 SNEGSKA (reference sequence). The CDR3 sequence is CFANSVTWGEQYF. Here the CDR3 DNA reads TGCTTTGCTAACTCTGTGACTTGGGGTGAGCAGTACTTC.

This clonotype was picked up one time. This chain joins TRBV20-1 and TRBJ2-3; D unresolved. CDR3 size: 13 residues. V was cut by 7 bases and J by 4 bases, with 15 bases left in between. Germline lookup yields CDR1 DFQATT and CDR2 SNEGSKA (reference sequence). The CDR3 nucleotides read TGCAGTGTCCCGGGCGAGAGCGCAGATACGCAGTATTTT. Translation gives CSVPGESADTQYF.

V usage is TRBV5-4 and J usage is TRBJ2-3, with 7 bases matching TRBD2. V trimming: 0 bases; J trimming: 2 bases; junction bases outside the gene matches: 6. CDR1 and CDR2 from the germline V gene are SGHNT and YYREEE (reference sequence). This CDR3 is built from 16 residues. This chain's CDR3 is CASSLGLLADTDTQYF. The CDR3 nucleotides are TGTGCCAGCAGCTTGGGCCTCCTAGCGGACACAGATACGCAGTATTTT.

In the case of this clonotype: An end of the junction differs from the germline gene, which may be a read error. V usage is TRBV6-5 and J usage is TRBJ2-6; TRBD1 matches at 12 bases. Germline V gene sequence: CDR1 MNHEY, CDR2 SVGAGI. The CDR3 is 17 amino acids. The CDR3 coding sequence is TGTGCCAGCAGTTTCGGGACAGGGGGCTCTGGGGCCAAGATCCTGACATTC. Translation gives CASSFGTGGSGAKILTF.

In regard to this clonotype: A much larger clone lies a single base off, so this may be a read error. In this CDR3 the conserved last residue, phenylalanine or tryptophan, is missing, so a read error is likely. V is TRBV29-1 and J is TRBJ1-4, with D perhaps TRBD1 (5 bases). CDR3 size: 12 residues. Germline values: CDR1 SQVTM, CDR2 ANQGSEA. V was clipped by 6 bases and J by 8 bases, with 13 bases between them. Here the CDR3 DNA reads TGCAGCGTCCTGGACAATTCAGAAAAACTGTTTCTT. It specifies CSVLDNSEKLFL.

The chain carries TRBV6-5 and TRBJ1-1; D gene unclear. The ends were cut back, 2 bases at V and 6 bases at J, with 10 bases in the middle. The length of the CDR3 is 13 residues. Germline CDR1 reads MNHEY; CDR2 reads SVGAGI. The CDR3 here is CASSYTCGPEAFF. DNA of the CDR3: TGTGCCAGCAGTTACACGTGTGGCCCTGAAGCTTTCTTT.

The rearrangement uses TRBV29-1 and TRBJ2-6; D remains ambiguous. The length of the CDR3 is 14 residues. V lost 3 bases, J lost 15 bases, and 21 bases lay in between. Germline V gene lookup returns CDR1 SQVTM and CDR2 ANQGSEA. In DNA, the CDR3 is TGCAGCGTTGATGGGGTTCCTGGGCCCAACTCCCTGACTTTC. Protein: CSVDGVPGPNSLTF.

This rearrangement joins TRBV20-1 to TRBJ2-5, with a tentative D call TRBD2 (5 bases). CDR3 length equals 15 residues. Germline loops: CDR1 DFQATT, CDR2 SNEGSKA (reference sequence). V shed 1 base and J shed 7 bases, with 19 bases lying between them. This CDR3 is CSARVATNSIRTQYF. In DNA, the CDR3 is TGCAGTGCTAGAGTGGCGACTAACTCTATCCGGACCCAGTACTTC.

On this clonotype itself: A much more abundant neighbour one base away suggests this may be a read error. J is TRBJ2-7 and V is TRBV20-1; D tentatively reads TRBD1 or TRBD2 (5 bases each). CDR3 size: 15 residues. The germline gives CDR1 DFQATT, CDR2 SNEGSKA (reference sequence). Between the trimmed V and J ends, which lost 3 bases and 0 bases, there was a span of 15 bases. In DNA, the CDR3 is TGCAGTGCTAGGGACCGGGGCCGACCCTCCTACGAGCAGTACTTC. Its protein product is CSARDRGRPSYEQYF.

The chain uses TRBV12-3 or TRBV12-4 and TRBJ2-4; D gene uncertain. V was clipped by 6 bases and J by 7 bases, with 16 bases between them. CDR3 length: 14 amino acids. CDR3 sequence (DNA): TGTGCCAGCAGGGTGGGCATAGCCCATAACATTCAGTACTTC. Residues: CASRVGIAHNIQYF.